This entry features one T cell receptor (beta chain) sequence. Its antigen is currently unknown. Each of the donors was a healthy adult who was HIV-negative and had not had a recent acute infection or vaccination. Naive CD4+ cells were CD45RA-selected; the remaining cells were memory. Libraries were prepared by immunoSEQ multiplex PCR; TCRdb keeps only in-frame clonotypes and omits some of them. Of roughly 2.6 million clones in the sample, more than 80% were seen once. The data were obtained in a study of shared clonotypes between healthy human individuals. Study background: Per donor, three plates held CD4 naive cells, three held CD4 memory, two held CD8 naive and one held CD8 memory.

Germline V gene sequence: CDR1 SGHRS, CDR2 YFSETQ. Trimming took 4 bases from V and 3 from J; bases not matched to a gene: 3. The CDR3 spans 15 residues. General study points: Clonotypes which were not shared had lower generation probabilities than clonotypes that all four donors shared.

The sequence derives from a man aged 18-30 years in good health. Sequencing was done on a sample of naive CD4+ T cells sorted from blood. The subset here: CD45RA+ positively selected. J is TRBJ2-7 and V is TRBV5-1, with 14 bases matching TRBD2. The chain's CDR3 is CASSPGLAGVYEQYF. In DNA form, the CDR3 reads TGCGCCAGCAGCCCGGGACTAGCGGGAGTCTACGAGCAGTACTTC.